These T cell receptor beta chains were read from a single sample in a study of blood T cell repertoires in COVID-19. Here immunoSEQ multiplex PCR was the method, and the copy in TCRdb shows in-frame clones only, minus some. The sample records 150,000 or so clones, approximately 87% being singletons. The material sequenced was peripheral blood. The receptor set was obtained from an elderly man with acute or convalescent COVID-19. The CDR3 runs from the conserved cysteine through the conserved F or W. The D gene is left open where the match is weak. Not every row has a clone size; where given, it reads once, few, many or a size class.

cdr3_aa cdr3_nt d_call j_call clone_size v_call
CAISERGKSEAEAFF TGTGCCATCAGTGAGCGGGGGAAGTCCGAGGCTGAAGCTTTCTTT . TRBJ1-1 . TRBV10-3
CASSVETSGRNEQFF TGTGCCAGCAGCGTAGAGACTAGCGGGCGAAATGAGCAGTTCTTC TRBD2 TRBJ2-1 once TRBV9
CSAGAGAGQFF TGCAGTGCTGGAGCGGGAGCTGGGCAGTTCTTC TRBD2 TRBJ2-1 . TRBV20-1
CASSLRGQDNEQFF TGTGCCAGCAGCTTAAGAGGACAGGACAATGAGCAGTTCTTC TRBD1 TRBJ2-1 . TRBV7-3
CASSYASGKYNEQFF TGTGCCAGCAGTTATGCTAGCGGCAAATACAATGAGCAGTTCTTC TRBD2 TRBJ2-1 . TRBV6-2/TRBV6-3
CASSRDSTSTDTQYF TGTGCCAGTAGCAGGGACAGTACTAGCACAGATACGCAGTATTTT TRBD1 TRBJ2-3 . TRBV19
CASNGAGDASYGYTF TGTGCCAGCAATGGGGCAGGGGATGCTAGCTATGGCTACACCTTC . TRBJ1-2 . TRBV28
CASSRAGGLEQFF TGTGCCAGCAGCCGAGCGGGAGGGCTTGAGCAGTTCTTC TRBD2 TRBJ2-1 . TRBV11-3
CASSLGLQGMNTIYF TGTGCCAGCAGCCTCGGTCTTCAGGGTATGAACACCATATATTTT . TRBJ1-3 . TRBV3-1/TRBV3-2
CASSLDRVRGEAFF TGTGCCAGCAGCTTAGACAGGGTTCGGGGTGAAGCTTTCTTT . TRBJ1-1 . TRBV7-2
CAWSVIADTQYF TGTGCCTGGAGTGTAATAGCAGATACGCAGTATTTT . TRBJ2-3 . TRBV30
CASSYSRGRANNEQFF TGTGCCAGCAGTTACTCTAGGGGGAGGGCCAACAATGAGCAGTTCTTC . TRBJ2-1 once TRBV6-2/TRBV6-3
CASSLFNSGGSGEQYF TGTGCCAGCAGTTTATTCAACTCGGGGGGTTCAGGCGAGCAGTACTTC TRBD2 TRBJ2-7 . TRBV27
CASTLTGGYTEAFF TGTGCCAGCACCTTGACAGGGGGGTACACTGAAGCTTTCTTT TRBD1 TRBJ1-1 . TRBV2
CASSIDHGQGRAQQFF TGTGCCAGTAGTATAGATCATGGGCAGGGGAGGGCCCAGCAGTTCTTC . TRBJ2-1 . TRBV19
CASSPPGPRNGYTF TGTGCCAGCTCACCACCCGGTCCGAGGAATGGCTACACCTTC . TRBJ1-2 . TRBV18
CASSRHGTGSSYEQYF TGCGCCAGCAGCCGACATGGGACAGGGAGCTCCTACGAGCAGTACTTC TRBD1 TRBJ2-7 . TRBV4-1
CASSFTSNNSPLHF TGCGCCAGCAGCTTCACCTCTAATAATTCACCCCTCCACTTT . TRBJ1-6 . TRBV5-1
CASSPGQMNTEAFF TGTGCCAGCTCACCAGGACAAATGAACACTGAAGCTTTCTTT . TRBJ1-1 . TRBV18
CASSAAQGHDYGYTF TGTGCCAGCAGCGCCGCTCAGGGGCACGACTATGGCTACACCTTC . TRBJ1-2 . TRBV9
CASSLTLSSTDTQYF TGTGCCAGCAGCTTAACCCTTAGCAGCACAGATACGCAGTATTTT . TRBJ2-3 few TRBV7-9
CASSEGAGTETQYF TGTGCCAGCAGTGAAGGAGCCGGTACCGAGACCCAGTACTTC . TRBJ2-5 . TRBV6-1
CASSTPGQPNEKLFF TGTGCCAGTAGTACACCGGGACAGCCTAATGAAAAACTGTTTTTT TRBD1 TRBJ1-4 . TRBV19
CASSVQGRTTEAFF TGTGCCAGCAGTGTACAGGGTCGGACCACTGAAGCTTTCTTT . TRBJ1-1 . TRBV2
CASSQGQGSYEQYF TGCGCCAGCAGCCAAGGTCAGGGGTCCTACGAGCAGTACTTC . TRBJ2-7 . TRBV4-1
CASSVQGAVGQPQHF TGTGCCAGCAGCGTACAGGGAGCAGTCGGTCAGCCCCAGCATTTT . TRBJ1-5 . TRBV6-5
CASRHREGRGNTIYF TGCGCCAGCAGGCACAGGGAAGGCCGCGGAAACACCATATATTTT . TRBJ1-3 . TRBV5-1
CASSIAGPGGYEQFF TGTGCCAGCAGCATAGCGGGCCCAGGGGGTTATGAGCAGTTCTTC . TRBJ2-1 . TRBV7-9
CASSDSPERGIAKNIQYF TGTGCCAGCAGTGACTCCCCGGAAAGGGGAATAGCCAAAAACATTCAGTACTTC . TRBJ2-4 . TRBV6-4
CASSPEGQSSYEQYF TGTGCCAGCAGCCCGGAGGGACAGTCGTCCTACGAGCAGTACTTC . TRBJ2-7 . TRBV6-6
CASTAGGKGYTF TGTGCCAGCACCGCGGGGGGTAAGGGCTACACCTTC . TRBJ1-2 . TRBV6-5
CASSIRLAGVIDTQYF TGCGCCAGCAGCATCAGACTAGCGGGAGTCATAGATACGCAGTATTTT TRBD2 TRBJ2-3 . TRBV5-1
CVTRKGASNTGELFF TGTGTCACTCGGAAGGGGGCATCGAACACCGGGGAGCTGTTTTTT TRBD1 TRBJ2-2 . TRBV7-8
CASSLGRDTDTQYF TGTGCCAGCAGCTTGGGGCGGGACACAGATACGCAGTATTTT . TRBJ2-3 . TRBV5-6
CASRTAGGTEAFF TGTGCCAGCAGGACCGCGGGGGGCACTGAAGCTTTCTTT . TRBJ1-1 . TRBV3-1/TRBV3-2
CASSLVAGGTYEQYF TGCGCCAGCAGCTTGGTTGCAGGGGGAACCTACGAGCAGTACTTC TRBD1 TRBJ2-7 . TRBV5-1
CASSHDRGRETQYF TGTGCCAGCAGTCACGACAGGGGGCGGGAGACCCAGTACTTC TRBD1 TRBJ2-5 . TRBV28
CASSSTRLVVQETQYF TGTGCCAGCAGTTCAACAAGGCTAGTGGTCCAAGAGACCCAGTACTTC . TRBJ2-5 . TRBV2
CASRRGGGSYEQYF TGTGCCAGCAGGCGCGGGGGGGGCTCCTACGAGCAGTACTTC TRBD2 TRBJ2-7 . TRBV6-5
CASSVRTSADSEQFF TGTGCCAGCAGCGTGAGGACTAGCGCAGATAGTGAGCAGTTCTTC TRBD2 TRBJ2-1 . TRBV9